Each of the 22 T cell receptor beta chains below was sequenced from the same sample in a study of blood T cell repertoires in COVID-19. Only in-frame clones appear in the TCRdb table, and some are missing; sequencing was by immunoSEQ multiplex PCR. The sample gives fewer than 250,000 clones, about four fifths of which show up once; approximately 4% is in the top ten. The sequenced material came from PBMCs or T cells enriched from blood (not recorded which). The origin of the receptors is a woman aged 40 to 49 who had been exposed to COVID-19.

The rearrangement uses TRBV5-6 and TRBJ2-5, with 11 bases identical to TRBD2. Looked up from germline, CDR1 is SGHDT and CDR2 is YYEEEE. The J segment lost 5 bases and the V segment lost 6 bases, leaving 6 bases of the junction unmatched. This CDR3 contains 14 residues. CDR3 loop: CASKLAGGRETQYF. In DNA, the CDR3 is TGTGCCAGCAAATTAGCGGGGGGGCGCGAGACCCAGTACTTC.

This clone came up once. V and J are TRBV9 and TRBJ1-1, with D possibly TRBD1 on 6 matching bases. CDR3 size: 13 residues. The ends were cut back, 5 bases at V and 10 bases at J, with 18 bases in the middle. Per the germline V gene, CDR1 is SGDLS and CDR2 is YYNGEE. CDR3 coding DNA: TGTGCCAGCAGTGCAGGGGATCGGGGCGGAGCTTTCTTT. Encoded protein: CASSAGDRGGAFF.

Regarding this clone: This same CDR3 is encoded by further DNA sequences in the sample. In nucleotides, the CDR3 is TGTGCCAGCAGCTTGCAGGGCTACGAGCAGTACTTC. Its protein is CASSLQGYEQYF. The chain has TRBV7-8 and TRBJ2-7, with D perhaps TRBD1 (5 bases). CDR1 and CDR2 from the germline V gene are SGHVS and FQNEAQ. The CDR3 covers 12 residues. Trimming removed 3 bases at V and 3 bases at J, with 6 bases between.

The rearrangement uses TRBV3-1 (or the pseudogene TRBV3-2) and TRBJ1-5, with a weak D call TRBD1 (6 bases). The CDR3 is made up of 14 amino acids. CDR1 and CDR2 (germline): LGHDT, YNNKEL (reference sequence). The V end lost 4 bases, the J end lost 5 bases, and 12 bases lay between the germline ends. The CDR3: CASSLGQNYQPQHF. The CDR3 region has the DNA TGTGCCAGCAGCCTAGGACAGAATTATCAGCCCCAGCATTTT.

The gene calls are TRBV6-6 and TRBJ1-1; 7 bases align to TRBD1. V was pared by 3 bases and J by 6 bases, with 4 bases of the junction left unmatched. The V gene's germline CDR1 is MNHNY and CDR2 SVGAGI (reference sequence). The CDR3 is 13 amino acids. The CDR3, as DNA: TGTGCCAGCAGTTATACAGGGGTCTCTGAAGCTTTCTTT. Its translation: CASSYTGVSEAFF.

This rearrangement joins TRBV24-1 to TRBJ1-5; perhaps TRBD1 as D (5 bases). The germline V gene encodes CDR1 KGHDR and CDR2 SFDVKD. The CDR3 has 15 residues. The ends were cut back, 3 bases at V and 7 bases at J, with 15 bases in the middle. CDR3: CATSDGTGREQPQHF. The CDR3 nucleotides read TGTGCCACCAGTGATGGGACGGGGCGGGAACAGCCCCAGCATTTT.

This chain links TRBV24-1 with TRBJ1-2; tentative D call: TRBD1 (5 bases). This CDR3 is built from 14 residues. CDR1 is KGHDR, CDR2 SFDVKD, per germline. Between the trimmed V and J ends, which lost 2 bases and 0 bases, there was a span of 6 bases. CDR3 DNA sequence: TGTGCCACCAGTGATTCGACAGCTAACTATGGCTACACCTTC. It is translated as CATSDSTANYGYTF.

This clone was counted at least ten times. The chain is built from TRBV29-1 and TRBJ2-3, with 8 bases lining up with TRBD1. This CDR3 is 16 amino acids long. The germline V gene has CDR1 SQVTM and CDR2 ANQGSEA. J was trimmed by 1 base and V by 6 bases; bases with no gene match: 12. CDR3 bases: TGCAGCGTCCACAACACAGACAGGGGTGGCACAGATACGCAGTATTTT. Encoded protein: CSVHNTDRGGTDTQYF.

The chain joins TRBV25-1 to TRBJ1-4; D remains ambiguous. The CDR3 spans 14 residues. Germline V gene data show CDR1 as MGHDK and CDR2 as SYGVNS. Trimming removed 1 base from V and 6 bases from J, with 9 bases in between. This CDR3 is CASSEWRRDEKLFF. The CDR3 DNA sequence: TGTGCCAGCAGTGAATGGCGGCGGGATGAAAAACTGTTTTTT.

In DNA, the CDR3 is TGTGCCAGCAGCGTAGTTTGGAGTGGGGCGCAGTTCTTC. Translated, it gives CASSVVWSGAQFF. The chain employs TRBV9 and TRBJ2-1, with D tentatively TRBD1 (5 bases). The CDR3 runs 13 residues. Germline loops: CDR1 SGDLS, CDR2 YYNGEE. The V end lost 0 bases, the J end lost 12 bases, and 13 bases lay between the germline ends.

This sequence joins TRBV29-1 and TRBJ1-2, with 7 positions matching TRBD1. CDR3 length: 14 amino acids. V lost 6 bases, J lost 2 bases, and 9 bases stayed unmatched. Germline V CDR1 and CDR2: SQVTM, ANQGSEA. CDR3: CSVADDRENYGYTF. The DNA of the CDR3 is TGCAGCGTAGCGGACGACAGGGAGAACTATGGCTACACCTTC.

This rearrangement joins TRBV2 to TRBJ1-4; TRBD1 might be the D (6 bases). There are 16 residues in the CDR3. V was pared by 4 bases and J by 4 bases, with 16 bases between. Germline V gene lookup returns CDR1 SNHLY and CDR2 FYNNEI. Here the CDR3 DNA reads TGTGCCAGCAGTGCCACCAGGGACATCAATAATGAAAAACTGTTTTTT. This translates into CASSATRDINNEKLFF. Drawing the rest from reference TRBV2 and TRBJ1-4, the complete variable domain is EPEVTQTPSHQVTQMGQEVILRCVPISNHLYFYWYRQILGQKVEFLVSFYNNEISEKSEIFDDQFSVERPDGSNFTLKIRSTKLEDSAMYFCASSATRDINNEKLFFGSGTQLSVL.

The CDR3, as DNA: TGTGCCAGCAGTGGCCTTTCGCAGGGGGACCAAGGCTACACCTTC. Its protein product is CASSGLSQGDQGYTF. V usage is TRBV2 and J usage is TRBJ1-2; TRBD1 matches at 7 bases. This CDR3 is 15 amino acids long. With 4 bases clipped from V and 8 bases from J, the junction kept 13 bases outside the gene matches. CDR1 is SNHLY, CDR2 FYNNEI, per germline.

This clone was recorded once. This sequence joins TRBV19 and TRBJ2-2; TRBD2 aligns across 9 bases. With 4 bases clipped from V and 6 bases from J, the junction kept 12 bases outside the gene matches. The CDR3 loop spans 17 amino acids. Looked up from germline, CDR1 is LNHDA and CDR2 is SQIVND (reference sequence). CDR3 protein: CASSTLSGGGASGELFF. CDR3 coding DNA: TGTGCCAGTAGTACCCTCAGTGGCGGGGGGGCCTCCGGGGAGCTGTTTTTT.

The chain carries TRBV5-1 and TRBJ2-3; 12 bases agree with TRBD2. Germline V CDR1 and CDR2: SGHRS, YFSETQ. Unmatched junction bases numbered 15, after V lost 7 bases and J lost 6 bases. This CDR3 has 17 amino acids. The CDR3 region has the DNA TGCGCCAGCGGCGAACTAGCGGGGGGAGGCTTAACTGATACGCAGTATTTT. This codes for CASGELAGGGLTDTQYF.

V and J are TRBV30 and TRBJ1-2; a weak D match, TRBD1 (5 bases). The V gene lost 3 bases and the J gene lost 4 bases, with 15 bases spanning the gap. Germline V gives CDR1 GTSNPN, CDR2 SVGIG (reference sequence). The CDR3 totals 14 residues. The CDR3 DNA reads as TGTGCCTGGAGGCCCGCAGGGTTAGGCTATGGCTACACCTTC. As protein: CAWRPAGLGYGYTF.

The table lists this clone with a few counts. The V gene is TRBV9, the J gene TRBJ1-3; 7 bases match TRBD1. This CDR3 is 17 amino acids long. Germline V lookup: CDR1 SGDLS, CDR2 YYNGEE. Trimming took 1 base from V and 0 from J; bases not matched to a gene: 7. CDR3 loop: CASSVSPSGGSGNTIYF. In DNA form, the CDR3 reads TGTGCCAGCAGCGTATCCCCCTCAGGGGGCTCTGGAAACACCATATATTTT.

This sequence joins TRBV29-1 and TRBJ2-7; 7 nucleotides agree with TRBD1. The V segment lost 4 bases and the J segment 0 bases; nucleotides outside the gene matches: 6. This CDR3 has 14 residues. Germline assignment: CDR1 SQVTM and CDR2 ANQGSEA. The CDR3 region is CSVAETGFSYEQYF. In nucleotides, the CDR3 is TGCAGCGTTGCGGAGACAGGGTTCTCCTACGAGCAGTACTTC.

The rearrangement uses TRBV18 and TRBJ1-2; TRBD1 aligns across 12 bases. Germline CDR1 and CDR2: KGHSH and LQKENI. With 4 bases clipped from V and 7 bases from J, the junction kept 7 bases outside the gene matches. The CDR3 sequence is 15 residues long. Here the CDR3 reads CASSRGDRGRGGYTF. DNA of the CDR3: TGTGCCAGCTCACGCGGGGACAGGGGGCGCGGTGGCTACACCTTC. The entire variable domain, with the rest obtained from reference TRBV18 and TRBJ1-2, is as follows: NAGVMQNPRHLVRRRGQEARLRCSPMKGHSHVYWYRQLPEEGLKFMVYLQKENIIDESGMPKERFSAEFPKEGPSILRIQQVVRGDSAAYFCASSRGDRGRGGYTFGSGTRLTVV.

This clone appeared once. Sequence at one end of the junction differs from germline and may be a read error. This sequence joins TRBV7-7 and TRBJ2-3; 9 bases map to TRBD1. The CDR3 contains 15 residues. In germline, CDR1 is SSHAT, CDR2 FNYEAQ (reference sequence). The CDR3 sequence: CASSLGTGPTDTQYF. DNA of the CDR3: TGTGCTAGCAGCTTAGGGACAGGGCCCACAGATACGCAGTATTTT.

The chain uses TRBV15 and TRBJ1-2; 9 nucleotides line up with TRBD1. V gave up 5 bases and J gave up 4 bases; unmatched junction bases: 8. Germline CDR1 LNHNV, CDR2 YYDKDF (reference sequence). The CDR3 spans 15 residues. The DNA of the CDR3 is TGTGCCACCAGCGGAAGAGGACAGGGGATCTATGGCTACACCTTC. Translation: CATSGRGQGIYGYTF.

This chain's CDR3 is CASSQDQGAGGNQPQHF. DNA of the CDR3: TGTGCCAGCAGCCAAGATCAAGGGGCCGGCGGCAATCAGCCCCAGCATTTT. The V gene is TRBV3-1 (or the pseudogene TRBV3-2), the J gene TRBJ1-5; D is perhaps TRBD1 (5 bases). The V end was cut by 0 bases, the J end by 2 bases, with 14 bases between. In germline, CDR1 is LGHDT, CDR2 YNNKEL (reference sequence). The CDR3 sequence is 17 residues long.